This TCR beta chain was recovered during a study of T cells in Graves' hyperthyroidism and ophthalmopathy. Overall study results and limits: In validation, the model predicted ophthalmopathy. These predictions came a median approximately six months before onset. The authors' 13 V-J model separated ophthalmopathy from stable hyperthyroidism. Blood samples included most of the expanded thyroid clonotypes exceeding 0.001.

From RNA transcripts, TCR beta CDR3 regions were amplified. HTBI primers drove first-round RT-PCR of the TCR CDR3. TCRdb independently ran MiXCR on the multiplex PCR reads; one entry per CDR3 protein. The table includes approximately 510,000 distinct CDR3 sequences, under 25% detected once. The trim removed 2 bases at V and 8 bases at J, leaving 6 bases unmatched. This CDR3 has 14 residues. Germline V gene sequence: CDR1 SGHDN, CDR2 FVKESK. This clonotype was counted between two and nine times. Its antigen is currently unknown. The diagnostic basis comprised clinical symptoms, serum thyroxine and TRAb, thyroid ultrasound and orbital computed tomography.

Sequencing used blood. The source is a man aged 18-30 years with Graves' hyperthyroidism. This sequence joins TRBV14 and TRBJ1-1, with TRBD1 identical over 9 bases. The DNA for the CDR3 is TGTGCCAGCAGCCAACAGACAGGGGGATCCGAAGCTTTCTTT. This sequence encodes CASSQQTGGSEAFF.